This TCR beta chain appears in the sequencing data of a study of PD-1 blockade in mismatch repair-deficient tumors. As concerns this clone: Other DNA sequences from this sample encode an identical CDR3 as well.

TCRdb keeps only in-frame clones here, not all; method: immunoSEQ multiplex PCR. The sample lists 85,000 to 130,000 clones, over 75% seen once, with about 6.3% in the top ten. The V gene's germline CDR1 is LNHDA and CDR2 SQIVND (reference sequence). V lost 3 bases and J lost 5, with 8 bases in between. This CDR3 comprises 13 residues. The specimen comprised peripheral blood, sampled roughly 35 weeks after starting pembrolizumab. The TCR originated in an adult with mismatch repair-deficient cancer. The chain couples TRBV19 to TRBJ1-5; D perhaps matches TRBD1 (5 bases). The CDR3 protein is CASSIRGDQPQHF. The CDR3, as DNA: TGTGCCAGTAGTATCAGAGGGGATCAGCCCCAGCATTTT. The full variable domain, rest sourced from reference TRBV19 and TRBJ1-5, is DGGITQSPKYLFRKEGQNVTLSCEQNLNHDAMYWYRQDPGQGLRLIYYSQIVNDFQKGDIAEGYSVSREKKESFPLTVTSAQKNPTAFYLCASSIRGDQPQHFGDGTRLSIL.